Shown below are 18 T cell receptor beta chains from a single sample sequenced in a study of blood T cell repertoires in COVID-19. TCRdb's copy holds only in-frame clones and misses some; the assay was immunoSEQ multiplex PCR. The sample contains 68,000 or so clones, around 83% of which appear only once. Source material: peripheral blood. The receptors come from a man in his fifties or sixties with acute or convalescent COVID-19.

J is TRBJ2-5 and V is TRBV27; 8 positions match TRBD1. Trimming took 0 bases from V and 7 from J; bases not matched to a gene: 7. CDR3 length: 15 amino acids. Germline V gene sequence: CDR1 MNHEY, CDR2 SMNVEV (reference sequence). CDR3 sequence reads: CASSLSGQDYRTQYF. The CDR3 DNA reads TGTGCCAGCAGTTTATCGGGACAGGACTATAGGACCCAGTACTTC.

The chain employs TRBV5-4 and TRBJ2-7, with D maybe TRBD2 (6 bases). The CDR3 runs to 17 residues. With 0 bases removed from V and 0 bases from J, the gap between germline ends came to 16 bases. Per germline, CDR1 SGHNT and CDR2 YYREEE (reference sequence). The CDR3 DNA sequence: TGTGCCAGCAGCTTGGGAGGTTCCGGACTATCCTCCTACGAGCAGTACTTC. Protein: CASSLGGSGLSSYEQYF.

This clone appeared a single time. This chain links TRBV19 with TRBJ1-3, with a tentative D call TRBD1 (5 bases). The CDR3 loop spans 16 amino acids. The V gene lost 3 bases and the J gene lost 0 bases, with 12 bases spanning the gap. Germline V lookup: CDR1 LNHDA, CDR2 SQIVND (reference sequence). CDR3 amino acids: CASSIPGTGSGNTIYF. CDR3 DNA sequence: TGTGCCAGTAGTATCCCAGGGACTGGCTCTGGAAACACCATATATTTT.

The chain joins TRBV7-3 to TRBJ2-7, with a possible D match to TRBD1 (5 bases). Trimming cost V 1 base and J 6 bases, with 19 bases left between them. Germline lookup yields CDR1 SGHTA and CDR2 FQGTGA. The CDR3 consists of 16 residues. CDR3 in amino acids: CASSLSPGAAAGEQYF. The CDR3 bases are TGTGCCAGCAGCTTAAGCCCTGGGGCGGCGGCCGGCGAGCAGTACTTC.

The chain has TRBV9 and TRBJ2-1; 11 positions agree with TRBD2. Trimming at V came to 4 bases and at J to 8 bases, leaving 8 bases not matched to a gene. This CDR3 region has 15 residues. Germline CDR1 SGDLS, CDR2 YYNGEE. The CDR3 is CASSTLAGGLDEQFF. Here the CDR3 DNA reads TGTGCCAGCAGCACCCTAGCGGGGGGACTGGATGAGCAGTTCTTC. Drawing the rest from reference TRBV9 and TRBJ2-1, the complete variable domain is DSGVTQTPKHLITATGQRVTLRCSPRSGDLSVYWYQQSLDQGLQFLIQYYNGEERAKGNILERFSAQQFPDLHSELNLSSLELGDSALYFCASSTLAGGLDEQFFGPGTRLTVL.

The CDR3: CASSLGLETDTQYF. CDR3 DNA sequence: TGCGCCAGCAGCTTGGGATTGGAGACAGATACGCAGTATTTT. The rearrangement joins TRBV5-1 to TRBJ2-3, with unresolved D. V lost 0 bases and J lost 3, with 8 bases in between. Germline assignment: CDR1 SGHRS and CDR2 YFSETQ. The CDR3 sequence is 14 residues long.

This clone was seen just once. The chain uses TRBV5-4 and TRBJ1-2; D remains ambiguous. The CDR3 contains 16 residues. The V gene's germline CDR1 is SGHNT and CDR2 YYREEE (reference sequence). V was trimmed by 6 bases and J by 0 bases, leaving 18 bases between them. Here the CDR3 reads CASNKPGIAANYGYTF. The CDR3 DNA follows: TGTGCCAGCAACAAACCCGGGATAGCAGCTAACTATGGCTACACCTTC.

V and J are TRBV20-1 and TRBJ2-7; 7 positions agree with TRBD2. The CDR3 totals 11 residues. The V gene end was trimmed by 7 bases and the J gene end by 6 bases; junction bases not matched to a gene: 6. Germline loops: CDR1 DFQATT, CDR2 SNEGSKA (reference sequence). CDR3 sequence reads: CSVFAGVEQYF. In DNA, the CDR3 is TGCAGTGTATTTGCGGGAGTCGAGCAGTACTTC.

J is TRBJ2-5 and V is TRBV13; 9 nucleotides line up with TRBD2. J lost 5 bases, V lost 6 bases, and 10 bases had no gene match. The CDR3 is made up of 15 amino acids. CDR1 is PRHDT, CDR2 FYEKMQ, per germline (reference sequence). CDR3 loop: CASRSLAGSGETQYF. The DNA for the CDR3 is TGTGCCAGCAGATCCCTAGCGGGATCCGGGGAGACCCAGTACTTC.

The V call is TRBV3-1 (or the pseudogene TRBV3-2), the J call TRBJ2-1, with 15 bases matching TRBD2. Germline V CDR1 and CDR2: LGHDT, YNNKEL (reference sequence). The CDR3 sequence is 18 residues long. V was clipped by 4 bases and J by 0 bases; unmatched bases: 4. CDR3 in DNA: TGTGCCAGCAGCCGAGGGACTAGCGGGAGGCCCTCCTACAATGAGCAGTTCTTC. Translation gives CASSRGTSGRPSYNEQFF.

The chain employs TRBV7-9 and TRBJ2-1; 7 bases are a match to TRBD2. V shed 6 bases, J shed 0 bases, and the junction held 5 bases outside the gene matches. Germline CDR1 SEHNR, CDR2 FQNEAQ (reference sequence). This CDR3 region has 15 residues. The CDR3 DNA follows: TGTGCCAGCAGGGCACTAGCGAGCTCCTACAATGAGCAGTTCTTC. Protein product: CASRALASSYNEQFF. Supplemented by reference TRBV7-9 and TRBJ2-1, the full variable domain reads DTGVSQNPRHKITKRGQNVTFRCDPISEHNRLYWYRQTLGQGPEFLTYFQNEAQLEKSRLLSDRFSAERPKGSFSTLEIQRTEQGDSAMYLCASRALASSYNEQFFGPGTRLTVL.

This CDR3 reads CASSSLGQVTGSGNTIYF. CDR3 in DNA: TGTGCCAGCAGCTCCCTCGGTCAAGTGACAGGCTCTGGAAACACCATATATTTT. The rearrangement joins TRBV13 to TRBJ1-3; possibly TRBD1 for D (6 bases). V was pared by 4 bases and J by 0 bases, with 19 bases between. The CDR3 covers 18 residues. Per the germline V gene, CDR1 is PRHDT and CDR2 is FYEKMQ (reference sequence).

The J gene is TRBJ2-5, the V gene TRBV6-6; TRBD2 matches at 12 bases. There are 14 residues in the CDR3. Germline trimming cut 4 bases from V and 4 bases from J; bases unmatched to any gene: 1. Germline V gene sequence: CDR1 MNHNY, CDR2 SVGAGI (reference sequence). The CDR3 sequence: CASSLTSGGETQYF. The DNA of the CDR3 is TGTGCCAGCAGTTTGACTAGCGGGGGAGAGACCCAGTACTTC.

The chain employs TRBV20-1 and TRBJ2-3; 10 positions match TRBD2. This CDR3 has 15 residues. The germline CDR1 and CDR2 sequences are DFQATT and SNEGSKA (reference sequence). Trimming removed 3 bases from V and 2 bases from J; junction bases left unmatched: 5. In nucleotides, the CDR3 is TGCAGTGCTAGTTCACTAGCGGGGACCACAGATACGCAGTATTTT. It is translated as CSASSLAGTTDTQYF.

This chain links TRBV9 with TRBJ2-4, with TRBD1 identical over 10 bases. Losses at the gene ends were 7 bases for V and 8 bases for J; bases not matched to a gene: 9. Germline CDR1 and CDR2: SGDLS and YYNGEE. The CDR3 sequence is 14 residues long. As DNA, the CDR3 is TGTGCCAGCTCACGGACAGGGGGGGATGACATTCAGTACTTC. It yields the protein CASSRTGGDDIQYF.

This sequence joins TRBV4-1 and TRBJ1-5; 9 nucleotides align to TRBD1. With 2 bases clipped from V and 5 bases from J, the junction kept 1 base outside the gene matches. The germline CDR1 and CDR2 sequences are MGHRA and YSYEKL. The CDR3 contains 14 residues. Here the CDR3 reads CASSQRTGDQPQHF. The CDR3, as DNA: TGCGCCAGCAGCCAAAGGACAGGGGATCAGCCCCAGCATTTT.

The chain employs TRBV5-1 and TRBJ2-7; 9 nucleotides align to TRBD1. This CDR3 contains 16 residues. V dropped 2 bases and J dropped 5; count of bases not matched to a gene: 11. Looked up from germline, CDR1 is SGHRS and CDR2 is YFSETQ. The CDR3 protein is CASSLSHGTGRHEQYF. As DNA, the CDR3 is TGCGCCAGCAGCTTATCCCACGGGACAGGGAGGCACGAGCAGTACTTC.

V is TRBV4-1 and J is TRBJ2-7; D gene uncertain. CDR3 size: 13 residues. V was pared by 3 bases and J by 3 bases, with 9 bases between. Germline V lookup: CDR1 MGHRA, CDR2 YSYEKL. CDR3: CASSQVLGYEQYF. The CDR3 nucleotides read TGCGCCAGCAGCCAGGTTCTCGGCTACGAGCAGTACTTC.